This note documents a single TCR beta chain sequence. In the original workflow: Amplification of reference gene primers was used by the study to estimate nucleated cell counts. Method: immunoSEQ multiplex PCR; TCRdb's copy keeps in-frame clones and lacks some. V, J and clone size reflect that table, while D and trimming were determined from the DNA. The sample carries under 200,000 clones, about 85% recorded once. This sample is drawn from a study of blood T cell repertoires in COVID-19. Overall study context: Sources were T cells, B-cell-depleted T cells, or PBMCs; the material itself was cDNA or gDNA.

The receptor's source is a man aged 55 to 70 who had recovered from COVID-19. The material sequenced was peripheral blood.

The CDR3 DNA follows: TGTGCCAGCCAGGGGTTGGACAATCAGCCCCAGCATTTT. It yields the protein CASQGLDNQPQHF. This chain links TRBV19 with TRBJ1-5; a possible D gene is TRBD1 (6 bases). Trimming stripped 9 bases from V and 3 bases from J, with 12 bases between. The CDR3 contains 13 residues. Germline CDR1 is LNHDA and CDR2 is SQIVND (reference sequence).